This T cell receptor (beta chain) was identified in a study of shared clonotypes between healthy human individuals. As for this clone: Other DNA sequences in this specimen translate into the identical CDR3.

In germline, CDR1 is MNHNY, CDR2 SVGAGI (reference sequence). This CDR3 spans 12 amino acids. Trimming removed 3 bases at V and 4 bases at J, with 4 bases between. The data were produced by immunoSEQ multiplex PCR, yet TCRdb's version contains in-frame clones alone and is incomplete. The table records 2 million or so clones, 95% of them present only once. The sequence derives from a man younger than 30 in good health. The rearrangement joins TRBV6-6 to TRBJ1-5, with D unresolved. The material sequenced was naive CD4+ T cells sorted from blood. Subset indicated: CD45RA+ positively selected. The CDR3 sequence: CASSYLNQPQHF. Here the CDR3 DNA reads TGTGCCAGCAGTTATCTGAATCAGCCCCAGCATTTT.